The following is a TCR beta chain sequence with its context. This specimen belongs to a study of blood T cell repertoires in COVID-19. About the study: Sources were T cells, B-cell-depleted T cells, or PBMCs; the material itself was cDNA or gDNA.

In the original processing: Reference gene primer amplification yielded estimated nucleated cell counts. Using immunoSEQ multiplex PCR, the repertoire was profiled, and TCRdb retains in-frame clones only, with some absent. The V and J calls and clone size were taken over from that table, and D and trimming were inferred from the DNA. The repertoire consists of some 200,000 clones, with 85% to 90% occurring once and the leading ten covering 5.5% to 7%. This CDR3 has 15 amino acids. CDR1 and CDR2 from the germline V gene are KGHSH and LQKENI. The V and J ends lost 0 bases and 8 bases, in that order; junction bases with no gene match: 7.

Sequencing used peripheral blood. The receptor's source is an elderly man with acute or convalescent COVID-19. The rearrangement links TRBV18 to TRBJ2-1; TRBD1 matches at 7 bases. In nucleotides, the CDR3 is TGTGCCAGCTCACCACCAGGGGGCTCGTCCGATGAGCAGTTCTTC. This encodes CASSPPGGSSDEQFF.